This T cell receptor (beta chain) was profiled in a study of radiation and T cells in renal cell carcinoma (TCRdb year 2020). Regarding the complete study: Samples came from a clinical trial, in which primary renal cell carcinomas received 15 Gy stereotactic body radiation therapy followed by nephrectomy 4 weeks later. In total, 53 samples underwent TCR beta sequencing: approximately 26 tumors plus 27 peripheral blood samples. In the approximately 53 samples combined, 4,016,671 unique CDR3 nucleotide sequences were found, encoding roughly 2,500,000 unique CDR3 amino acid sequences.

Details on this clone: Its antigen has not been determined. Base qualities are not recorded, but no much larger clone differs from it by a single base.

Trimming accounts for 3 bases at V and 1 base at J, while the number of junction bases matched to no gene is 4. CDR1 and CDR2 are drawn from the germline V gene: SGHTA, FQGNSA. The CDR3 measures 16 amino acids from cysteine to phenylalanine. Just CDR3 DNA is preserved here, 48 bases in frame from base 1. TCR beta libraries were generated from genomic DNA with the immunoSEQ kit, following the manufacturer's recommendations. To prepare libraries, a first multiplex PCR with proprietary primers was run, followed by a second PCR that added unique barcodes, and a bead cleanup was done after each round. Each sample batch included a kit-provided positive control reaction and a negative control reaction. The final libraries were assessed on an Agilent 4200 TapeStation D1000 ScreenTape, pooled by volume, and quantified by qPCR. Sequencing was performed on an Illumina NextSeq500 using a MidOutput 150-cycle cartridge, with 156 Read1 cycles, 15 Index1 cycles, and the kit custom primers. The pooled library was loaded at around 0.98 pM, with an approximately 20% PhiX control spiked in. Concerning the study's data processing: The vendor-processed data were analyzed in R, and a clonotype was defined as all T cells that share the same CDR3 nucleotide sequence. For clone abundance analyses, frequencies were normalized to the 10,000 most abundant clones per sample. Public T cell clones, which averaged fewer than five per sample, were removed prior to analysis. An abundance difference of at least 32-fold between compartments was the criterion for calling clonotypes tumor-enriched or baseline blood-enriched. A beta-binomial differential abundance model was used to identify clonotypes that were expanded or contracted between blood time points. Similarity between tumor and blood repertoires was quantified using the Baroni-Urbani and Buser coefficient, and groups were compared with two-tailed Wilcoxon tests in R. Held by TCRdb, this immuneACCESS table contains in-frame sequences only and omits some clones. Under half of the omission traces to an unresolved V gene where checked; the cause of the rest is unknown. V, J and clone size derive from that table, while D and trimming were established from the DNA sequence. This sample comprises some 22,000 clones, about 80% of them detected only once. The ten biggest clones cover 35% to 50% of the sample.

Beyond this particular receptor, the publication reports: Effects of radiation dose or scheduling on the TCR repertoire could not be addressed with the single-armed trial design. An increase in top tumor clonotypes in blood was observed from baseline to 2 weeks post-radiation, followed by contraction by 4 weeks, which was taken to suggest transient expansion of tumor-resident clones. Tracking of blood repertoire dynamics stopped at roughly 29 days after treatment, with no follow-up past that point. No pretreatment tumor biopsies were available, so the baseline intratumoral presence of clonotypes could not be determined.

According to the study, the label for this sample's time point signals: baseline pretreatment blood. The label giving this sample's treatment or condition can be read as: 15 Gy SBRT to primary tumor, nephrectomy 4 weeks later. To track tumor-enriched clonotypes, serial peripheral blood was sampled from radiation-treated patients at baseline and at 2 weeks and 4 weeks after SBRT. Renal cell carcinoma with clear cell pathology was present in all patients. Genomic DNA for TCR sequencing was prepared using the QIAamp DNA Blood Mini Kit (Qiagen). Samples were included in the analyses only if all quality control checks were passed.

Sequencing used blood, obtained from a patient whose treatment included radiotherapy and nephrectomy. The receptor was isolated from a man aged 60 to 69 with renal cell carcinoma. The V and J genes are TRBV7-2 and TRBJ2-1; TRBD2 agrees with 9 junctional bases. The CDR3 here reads CASSLGLARSYNEQFF. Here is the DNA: TGTGCCAGCAGCTTGGGACTAGCCCGATCCTACAATGAGCAGTTCTTC.